These 9 T cell receptor beta chains originate from one sample sequenced in a study of beta chain features in type 1 diabetes. Their target antigens are unknown. Findings and caveats of the study: Moderate yet significant TCRB CDR3 shortening was seen in Type 1 diabetes patients in all four CD4+ subsets.

As every portion of the isolated RNA was reverse transcribed, the sequencing read expressed TCRB transcripts. Method: immunoSEQ multiplex PCR; TCRdb's copy keeps in-frame clones and lacks some. The profile covers roughly 340,000 clones, with approximately 12% appearing a single time and approximately 0.016% taken by the ten largest. Sequenced material: naive CD4+ T cells from blood. The receptors here all came from a woman in her late teens or twenties with type 1 diabetes.

The chain uses TRBV27 and TRBJ1-5; D may be TRBD1 (5 bases). The CDR3 runs 15 residues. Deletions cut 6 bases from V and 4 bases from J, with 16 bases between. Germline lookup yields CDR1 MNHEY and CDR2 SMNVEV (reference sequence). This CDR3 is CASSPPGVGNQPQHF. CDR3 DNA: TGTGCCAGCAGCCCCCCGGGGGTAGGGAATCAGCCCCAGCATTTT.

This clone showed up just a few times. The V call is TRBV5-4, the J call TRBJ2-1; TRBD2 matches at 12 bases. Germline CDR1 is SGHNT and CDR2 is YYREEE (reference sequence). V was pared by 4 bases and J by 10 bases, with 9 bases of the junction left unmatched. The CDR3 sequence is 15 residues long. The CDR3 sequence is CASSGLAGGPKEQFF. The CDR3 bases are TGTGCCAGCAGCGGGCTAGCGGGAGGGCCCAAGGAGCAGTTCTTC.

This chain joins TRBV27 and TRBJ1-2; perhaps TRBD1 as D (5 bases). Trimming took off 0 bases at V and 8 bases at J, with 10 bases between the two ends. Germline V gene lookup returns CDR1 MNHEY and CDR2 SMNVEV (reference sequence). This CDR3 has 13 amino acids. Here the CDR3 reads CASSLSLGAGYTF. DNA for the CDR3: TGTGCCAGCAGTTTATCGTTAGGGGCCGGCTACACCTTC.

The chain has TRBV18 and TRBJ1-1; D gene unclear. The germline CDR1 and CDR2 sequences are KGHSH and LQKENI. CDR3 length equals 15 residues. The ends were cut back, 6 bases at V and 2 bases at J, with 16 bases in the middle. This CDR3 is CASSLHEADNTEAFF. The CDR3 coding sequence is TGTGCCAGCTCGCTGCATGAGGCTGACAACACTGAAGCTTTCTTT.

The sample holds a few counts of this clone. This rearrangement joins TRBV7-8 to TRBJ2-4, with TRBD1 matching over 9 bases. V shed 5 bases, J shed 5 bases, and the junction held 4 bases outside the gene matches. The germline CDR1 and CDR2 sequences are SGHVS and FQNEAQ. CDR3 size: 14 residues. This CDR3 reads CASSRDRGENIQYF. In DNA form, the CDR3 reads TGTGCCAGCAGCCGTGACAGGGGGGAAAACATTCAGTACTTC. Together with reference TRBV7-8 and TRBJ2-4, the CDR3 gives the full variable domain: GAGVSQSPRYKVAKRGQDVALRCDPISGHVSLFWYQQALGQGPEFLTYFQNEAQLDKSGLPSDRFFAERPEGSVSTLKIQRTQQEDSAVYLCASSRDRGENIQYFGAGTRLSVL.

The gene calls are TRBV25-1 and TRBJ2-7; D is unclear. This CDR3 region has 11 residues. Trimming shortened V by 7 bases and J by 3 bases, and 7 bases separated the two germline ends. From germline, CDR1 is MGHDK and CDR2 SYGVNS. CDR3 region: CASNSGYEQYF. The CDR3 DNA reads as TGTGCCAGCAATTCGGGCTACGAGCAGTACTTC.

This clone was found a few times. The rearrangement links TRBV5-1 to TRBJ2-2; 8 bases map to TRBD2. CDR3 size: 14 residues. Germline V gives CDR1 SGHRS, CDR2 YFSETQ. V gave up 3 bases and J gave up 5 bases; unmatched junction bases: 3. CDR3 nucleotides: TGCGCCAGCAGCTCGGGAGGGAGGACCGGGGAGCTGTTTTTT. This translates into CASSSGGRTGELFF.

The V gene is TRBV18, the J gene TRBJ2-5; 13 bases match TRBD2. V lost 2 bases and J lost 2; bases outside the gene matches: 8. The CDR3 contains 18 residues. Per the germline V gene, CDR1 is KGHSH and CDR2 is LQKENI. The CDR3 loop reads CASSPWTSGRVVQETQYF. For the CDR3, the DNA is TGTGCCAGCTCACCATGGACTAGCGGGAGAGTGGTGCAAGAGACCCAGTACTTC.

There are a few counts of this clone. The chain carries TRBV2 and TRBJ2-1, with a tentative D call TRBD1 (6 bases). Trimming stripped 7 bases from V and 5 bases from J, with 21 bases between. CDR1 is SNHLY, CDR2 FYNNEI, per germline. This CDR3 region has 16 residues. The CDR3 protein is CASTLRAGQLNNEQFF. The CDR3 bases are TGTGCCAGCACCCTTAGGGCCGGACAGTTAAACAATGAGCAGTTCTTC.